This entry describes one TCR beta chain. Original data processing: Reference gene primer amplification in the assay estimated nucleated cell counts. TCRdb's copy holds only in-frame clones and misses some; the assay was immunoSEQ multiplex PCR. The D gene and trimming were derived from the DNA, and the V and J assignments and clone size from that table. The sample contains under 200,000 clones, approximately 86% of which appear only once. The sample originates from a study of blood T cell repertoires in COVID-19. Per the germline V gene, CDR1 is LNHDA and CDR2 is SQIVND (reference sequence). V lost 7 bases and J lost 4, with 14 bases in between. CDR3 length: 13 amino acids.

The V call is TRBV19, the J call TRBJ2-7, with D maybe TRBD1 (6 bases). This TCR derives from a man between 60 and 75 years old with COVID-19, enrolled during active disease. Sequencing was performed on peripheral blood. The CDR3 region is CASTQQGVYEQYF. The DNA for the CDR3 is TGTGCCAGTACCCAACAGGGAGTGTACGAGCAGTACTTC.